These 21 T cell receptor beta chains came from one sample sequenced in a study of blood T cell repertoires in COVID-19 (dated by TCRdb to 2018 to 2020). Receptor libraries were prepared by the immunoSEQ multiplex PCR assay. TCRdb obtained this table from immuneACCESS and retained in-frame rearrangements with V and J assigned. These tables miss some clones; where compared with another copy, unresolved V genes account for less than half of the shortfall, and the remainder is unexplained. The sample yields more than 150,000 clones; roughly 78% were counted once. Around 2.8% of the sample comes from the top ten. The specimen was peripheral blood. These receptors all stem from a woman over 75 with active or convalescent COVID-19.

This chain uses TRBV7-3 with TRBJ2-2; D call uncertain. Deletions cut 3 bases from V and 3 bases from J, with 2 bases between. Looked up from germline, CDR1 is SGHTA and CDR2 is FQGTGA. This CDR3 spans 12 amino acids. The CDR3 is CASSFYTGELFF. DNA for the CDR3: TGTGCCAGCAGCTTCTACACCGGGGAGCTGTTTTTT.

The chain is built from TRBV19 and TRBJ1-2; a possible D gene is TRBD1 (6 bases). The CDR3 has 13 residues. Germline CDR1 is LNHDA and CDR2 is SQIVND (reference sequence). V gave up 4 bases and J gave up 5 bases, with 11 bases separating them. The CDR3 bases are TGTGCCAGTAGTACGGACAGATATTATGGCTACACCTTC. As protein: CASSTDRYYGYTF.

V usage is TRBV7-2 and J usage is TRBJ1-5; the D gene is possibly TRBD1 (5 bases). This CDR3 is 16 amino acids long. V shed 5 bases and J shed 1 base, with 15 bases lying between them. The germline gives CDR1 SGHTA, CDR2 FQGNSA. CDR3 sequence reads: CASSPQGAGSNQPQHF. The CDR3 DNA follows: TGTGCCAGCAGCCCCCAAGGGGCGGGAAGCAATCAGCCCCAGCATTTT. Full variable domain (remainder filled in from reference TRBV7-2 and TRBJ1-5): GAGVSQSPSNKVTEKGKDVELRCDPISGHTALYWYRQSLGQGLEFLIYFQGNSAPDKSGLPSDRFSAERTGGSVSTLTIQRTQQEDSAVYLCASSPQGAGSNQPQHFGDGTRLSIL.

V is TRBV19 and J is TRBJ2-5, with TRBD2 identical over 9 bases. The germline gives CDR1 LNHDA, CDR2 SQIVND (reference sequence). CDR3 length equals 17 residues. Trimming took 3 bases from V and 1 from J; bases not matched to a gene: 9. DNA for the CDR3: TGTGCCAGTAGTATGACCCAGCGCGGGGGGGCCCAAGAGACCCAGTACTTC. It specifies CASSMTQRGGAQETQYF.

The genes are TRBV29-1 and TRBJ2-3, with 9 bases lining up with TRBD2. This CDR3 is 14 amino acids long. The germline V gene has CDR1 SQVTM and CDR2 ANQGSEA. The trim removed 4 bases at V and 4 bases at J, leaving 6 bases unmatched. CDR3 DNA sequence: TGCAGCGTTGGAACGGCTAGCGGGGCAGATACGCAGTATTTT. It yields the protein CSVGTASGADTQYF.

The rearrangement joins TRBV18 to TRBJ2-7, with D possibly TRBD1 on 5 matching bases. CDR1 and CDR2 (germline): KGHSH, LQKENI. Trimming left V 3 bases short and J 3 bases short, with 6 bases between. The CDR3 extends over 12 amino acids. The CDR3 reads CASSPDSYEQYF. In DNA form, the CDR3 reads TGTGCCAGCTCACCTGACAGCTACGAGCAGTACTTC.

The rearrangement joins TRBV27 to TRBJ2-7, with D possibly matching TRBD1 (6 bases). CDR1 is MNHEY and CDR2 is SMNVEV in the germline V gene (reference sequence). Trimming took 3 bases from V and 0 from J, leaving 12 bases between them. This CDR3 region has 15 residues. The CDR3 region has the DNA TGTGCCAGCAGTTTCATATGGGACAACTCCTACGAGCAGTACTTC. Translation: CASSFIWDNSYEQYF.

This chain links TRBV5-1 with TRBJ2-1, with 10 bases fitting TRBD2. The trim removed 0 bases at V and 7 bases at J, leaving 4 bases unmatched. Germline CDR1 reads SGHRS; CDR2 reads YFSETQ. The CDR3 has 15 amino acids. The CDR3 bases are TGCGCCAGCAGCTTGGACCCTAGCGGGGGAAATGAGCAGTTCTTC. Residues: CASSLDPSGGNEQFF.

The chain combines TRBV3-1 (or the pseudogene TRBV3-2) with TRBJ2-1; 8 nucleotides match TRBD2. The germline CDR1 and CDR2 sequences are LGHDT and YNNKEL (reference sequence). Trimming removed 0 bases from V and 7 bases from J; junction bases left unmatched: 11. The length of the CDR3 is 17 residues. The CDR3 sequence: CASSQDFAGGSTNEQFF. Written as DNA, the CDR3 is TGTGCCAGCAGCCAAGATTTTGCGGGGGGTAGTACTAATGAGCAGTTCTTC.

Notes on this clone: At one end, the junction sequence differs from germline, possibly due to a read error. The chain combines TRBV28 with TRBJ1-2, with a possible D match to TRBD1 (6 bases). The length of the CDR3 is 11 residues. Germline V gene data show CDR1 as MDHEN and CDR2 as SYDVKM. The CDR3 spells CASGGFVFQGF. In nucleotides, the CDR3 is TGTGCCAGCGGGGGCTTTGTTTTTCAAGGCTTC.

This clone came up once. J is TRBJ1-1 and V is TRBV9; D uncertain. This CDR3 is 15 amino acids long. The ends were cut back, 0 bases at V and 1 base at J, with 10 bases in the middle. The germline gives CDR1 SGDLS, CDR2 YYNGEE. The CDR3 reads CASSVGAGWNTEAFF. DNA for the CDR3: TGTGCCAGCAGCGTAGGGGCAGGATGGAACACTGAAGCTTTCTTT.

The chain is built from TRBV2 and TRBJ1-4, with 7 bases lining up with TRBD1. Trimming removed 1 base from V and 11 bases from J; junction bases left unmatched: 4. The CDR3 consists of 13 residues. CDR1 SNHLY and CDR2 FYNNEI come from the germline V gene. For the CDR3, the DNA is TGTGCCAGCAGTGAAGAGACAGGGTTGAAACTGTTTTTT. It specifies CASSEETGLKLFF.

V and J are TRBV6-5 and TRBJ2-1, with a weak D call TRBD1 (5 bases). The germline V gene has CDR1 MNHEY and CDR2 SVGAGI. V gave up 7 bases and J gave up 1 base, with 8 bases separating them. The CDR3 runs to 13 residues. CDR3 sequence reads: CASTKGSYNEQFF. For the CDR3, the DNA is TGTGCCAGCACCAAGGGGTCCTACAATGAGCAGTTCTTC.

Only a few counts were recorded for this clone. For the CDR3, the DNA is TGTGCCAGCAGTTACGGAGACGCGGCCCTATATTTT. It translates to CASSYGDAALYF. This rearrangement joins TRBV6-5 to TRBJ1-3; D uncertain. The length of the CDR3 is 12 residues. In germline, CDR1 is MNHEY, CDR2 SVGAGI. Trimming took off 2 bases at V and 14 bases at J, with 13 bases between the two ends.

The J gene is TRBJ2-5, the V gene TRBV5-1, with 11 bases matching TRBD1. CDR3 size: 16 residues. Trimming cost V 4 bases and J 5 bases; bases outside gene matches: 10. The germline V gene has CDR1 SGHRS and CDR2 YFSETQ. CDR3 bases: TGCGCCAGCAGCCTAAGGACAGGGGGCAGATGGGAGACCCAGTACTTC. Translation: CASSLRTGGRWETQYF.

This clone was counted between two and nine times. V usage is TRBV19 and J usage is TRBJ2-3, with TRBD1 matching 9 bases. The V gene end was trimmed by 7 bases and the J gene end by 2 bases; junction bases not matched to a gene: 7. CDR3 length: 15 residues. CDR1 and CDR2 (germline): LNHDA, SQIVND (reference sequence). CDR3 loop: CASTRTGVNTDTQYF. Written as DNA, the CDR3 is TGTGCCAGTACCCGGACAGGGGTGAACACAGATACGCAGTATTTT. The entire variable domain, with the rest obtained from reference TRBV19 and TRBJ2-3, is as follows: DGGITQSPKYLFRKEGQNVTLSCEQNLNHDAMYWYRQDPGQGLRLIYYSQIVNDFQKGDIAEGYSVSREKKESFPLTVTSAQKNPTAFYLCASTRTGVNTDTQYFGPGTRLTVL.

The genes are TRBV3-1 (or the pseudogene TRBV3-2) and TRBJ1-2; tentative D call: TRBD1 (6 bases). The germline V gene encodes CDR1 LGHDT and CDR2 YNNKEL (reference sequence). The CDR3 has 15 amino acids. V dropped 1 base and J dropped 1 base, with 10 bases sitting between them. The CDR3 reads CASSQGGQGNYGYTF. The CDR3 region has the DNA TGTGCCAGCAGCCAAGGGGGGCAGGGTAACTATGGCTACACCTTC.

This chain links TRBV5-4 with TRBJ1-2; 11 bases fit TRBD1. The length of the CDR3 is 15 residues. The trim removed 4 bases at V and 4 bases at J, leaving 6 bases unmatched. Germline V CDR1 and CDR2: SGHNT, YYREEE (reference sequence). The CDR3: CASSPDRGRFYGYTF. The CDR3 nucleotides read TGTGCCAGCAGCCCGGACAGGGGGCGGTTCTATGGCTACACCTTC.

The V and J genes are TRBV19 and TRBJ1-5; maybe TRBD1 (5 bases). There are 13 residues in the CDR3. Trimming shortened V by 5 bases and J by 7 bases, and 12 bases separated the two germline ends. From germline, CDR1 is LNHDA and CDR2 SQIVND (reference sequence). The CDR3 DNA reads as TGTGCCAGTAGTCAAGGGGTTGGGCAGCCCCAGCATTTT. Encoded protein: CASSQGVGQPQHF.

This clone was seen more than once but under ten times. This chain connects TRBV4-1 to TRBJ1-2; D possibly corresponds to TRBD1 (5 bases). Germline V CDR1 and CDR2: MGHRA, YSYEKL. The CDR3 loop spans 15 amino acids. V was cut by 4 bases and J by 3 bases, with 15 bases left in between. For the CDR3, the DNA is TGCGCCAGCAGCCGAGCGGGGGGGTTCGACTATGGCTACACCTTC. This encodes CASSRAGGFDYGYTF.

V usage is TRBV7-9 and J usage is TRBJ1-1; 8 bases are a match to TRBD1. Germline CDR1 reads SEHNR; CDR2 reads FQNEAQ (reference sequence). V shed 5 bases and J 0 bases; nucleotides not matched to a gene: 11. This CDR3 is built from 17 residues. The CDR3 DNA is TGTGCCAGCAGCCTCGGACAGGGCCCTGCTATGAACACTGAAGCTTTCTTT. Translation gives CASSLGQGPAMNTEAFF.